Each of the 6 T cell receptor beta chains below was sequenced from the same sample in a study of shared clonotypes between healthy human individuals. Sequenced by immunoSEQ multiplex PCR; TCRdb stores in-frame clones only, minus some. The data contain about 2.3 million clones, approximately 93% of them singletons. Sequenced input: naive CD4+ T cells from PBMCs. The sample's subset: CD45RA+ positively selected. Receptor source: a man between 18 and 29 years old in good health. Some clones in this sample may be carry-over from other donors' samples.

The CDR3 DNA reads TGTGCCAGCAGTTTGGGACAGGCCAGCTCCTACAATGAGCAGTTCTTC. Residues: CASSLGQASSYNEQFF. V is TRBV28 and J is TRBJ2-1, with 8 bases aligning to TRBD1. CDR3 length: 16 amino acids. Germline V gene data show CDR1 as MDHEN and CDR2 as SYDVKM. V dropped 3 bases and J dropped 0; count of bases not matched to a gene: 4.

The gene calls are TRBV15 and TRBJ2-5, with unresolved D. The CDR3 consists of 15 residues. Looked up from germline, CDR1 is LNHNV and CDR2 is YYDKDF (reference sequence). Trimming took 0 bases from V and 2 from J, leaving 10 bases between them. The CDR3 bases are TGTGCCACCAGCAGAGATCAATCCGGGCAAGAGACCCAGTACTTC. It specifies CATSRDQSGQETQYF.

The genes are TRBV5-4 and TRBJ2-3; 11 bases map to TRBD2. The germline V gene has CDR1 SGHNT and CDR2 YYREEE (reference sequence). Unmatched junction bases numbered 11, after V lost 4 bases and J lost 4 bases. The CDR3 sequence is 17 residues long. The CDR3 region has the DNA TGTGCCAGCAGCCCCGGGACTAGCGGAGGGAGGGCAGATACGCAGTATTTT. Its protein is CASSPGTSGGRADTQYF.

The V gene is TRBV5-1, the J gene TRBJ2-1; 12 bases line up with TRBD2. Germline-derived CDR1 and CDR2 are SGHRS and YFSETQ. Trimming cost V 0 bases and J 8 bases; bases outside gene matches: 3. The CDR3 loop spans 15 amino acids. CDR3 DNA: TGCGCCAGCAGCTTGGCTAGCGGGAGGGGGGATGAGCAGTTCTTC. Amino acid sequence: CASSLASGRGDEQFF.

The genes are TRBV5-6 and TRBJ2-7; weak D call: TRBD1 (5 bases). There are 15 residues in the CDR3. The V end lost 0 bases, the J end lost 0 bases, and 10 bases lay between the germline ends. From germline, CDR1 is SGHDT and CDR2 YYEEEE. CDR3 residues: CASSLGQGLSYEQYF. For the CDR3, the DNA is TGTGCCAGCAGCTTGGGTCAGGGCCTCTCCTACGAGCAGTACTTC.

This clone appeared a single time. The V and J genes are TRBV6-1 and TRBJ1-5; D ambiguous. Looked up from germline, CDR1 is MNHNS and CDR2 is SASEGT. The V end was cut by 2 bases, the J end by 3 bases, with 11 bases between. The CDR3 totals 15 residues. The CDR3 DNA reads TGTGCCAGCAGTGAAAGCAAAGGGTTCAATCAGCCCCAGCATTTT. Its protein product is CASSESKGFNQPQHF.